This T cell receptor (beta chain) was profiled in a study of blood T cell repertoires in COVID-19. The CDR3 is made up of 13 amino acids. Trimming removed 5 bases at V and 4 bases at J, with 11 bases between. Germline V gene lookup returns CDR1 SGHTA and CDR2 FQGNSA. Under the authors' procedure: Amplifying reference gene primers gave estimates of nucleated cell counts. Measured with immunoSEQ multiplex PCR; TCRdb has only the in-frame clones, and not every one. V, J and clone size derive from that table, while D and trimming were established from the DNA sequence. The profile shows 110,000 or so clones, around nine tenths of them singletons.

Sequences were obtained from peripheral blood. The source of this sequence is a woman aged 70 to 79 who had recovered from COVID-19. The chain has TRBV7-2 and TRBJ1-1; D uncertain. The CDR3 spells CASSPGRGTEAFF. In DNA form, the CDR3 reads TGTGCCAGCAGCCCCGGGCGGGGCACTGAAGCTTTCTTT. The complete variable domain, with remaining parts taken from reference TRBV7-2 and TRBJ1-1, reads GAGVSQSPSNKVTEKGKDVELRCDPISGHTALYWYRQSLGQGLEFLIYFQGNSAPDKSGLPSDRFSAERTGGSVSTLTIQRTQQEDSAVYLCASSPGRGTEAFFGQGTRLTVV.